These 15 T cell receptor beta chains originate from one sample sequenced in a study of shared T cell receptors in the human thymus. Libraries were prepared by immunoSEQ multiplex PCR; TCRdb keeps only in-frame clonotypes and omits some of them. The table records hundreds of thousands of clones, around 87% of them present only once. The same sample was also used in a study of human thymus T cells.

The sequencing sample was made of thymocytes. The source of these receptors is a boy less than two years old with a congenital heart defect.

The V call is TRBV11-2, the J call TRBJ1-4, with D unclear. Trimming shortened V by 4 bases and J by 0 bases, and 15 bases separated the two germline ends. This CDR3 region has 17 residues. Germline values: CDR1 SGHAT, CDR2 FQNNGV. The CDR3 DNA reads as TGTGCCAGCAGCTGGAGTGTGACGGCTGCAACTAATGAAAAACTGTTTTTT. Protein sequence: CASSWSVTAATNEKLFF.

V and J are TRBV14 and TRBJ2-2; 7 bases agree with TRBD2. The CDR3 contains 18 residues. With V trimmed by 0 bases and J by 2 bases, 9 bases remained unmatched. The germline gives CDR1 SGHDN, CDR2 FVKESK. DNA for the CDR3: TGTGCCAGCAGCCAAGATCCTGGGGCGGGGGAAAACACCGGGGAGCTGTTTTTT. It specifies CASSQDPGAGENTGELFF.

This sequence joins TRBV27 and TRBJ2-7; 11 bases map to TRBD2. Germline assignment: CDR1 MNHEY and CDR2 SMNVEV (reference sequence). V dropped 2 bases and J dropped 6; count of bases not matched to a gene: 9. This CDR3 spans 16 amino acids. CDR3 sequence reads: CASSLGASGRFFEQYF. CDR3 sequence (DNA): TGTGCCAGCAGTTTAGGAGCTAGCGGGAGGTTCTTCGAGCAGTACTTC.

The chain has TRBV10-2 and TRBJ2-7, with TRBD2 matching 9 bases. There are 16 residues in the CDR3. The V segment lost 2 bases and the J segment 2 bases; nucleotides outside the gene matches: 7. Germline V gene sequence: CDR1 WSHSY, CDR2 SAAADI. The CDR3 sequence is CASSELPSGVTYEQYF. The CDR3 DNA follows: TGCGCCAGCAGTGAGCTCCCTAGCGGGGTAACCTACGAGCAGTACTTC.

The J gene is TRBJ1-5, the V gene TRBV7-2, with TRBD1 matching 11 bases. Germline assignment: CDR1 SGHTA and CDR2 FQGNSA. V lost 1 base and J lost 7; bases outside the gene matches: 3. The CDR3 covers 15 residues. Written as DNA, the CDR3 is TGTGCCAGCAGCTTAGGGACAGGGGGCGACCAGCCCCAGCATTTT. Translation: CASSLGTGGDQPQHF.

The CDR3 sequence is CASGLSLAGLSYEQYF. CDR3 bases: TGTGCTAGTGGTTTGTCTCTAGCGGGTTTAAGCTACGAGCAGTACTTC. V is TRBV12-5 and J is TRBJ2-7, with TRBD2 matching over 8 bases. CDR1 LGHNT and CDR2 FRNRAP come from the germline V gene. CDR3 length: 16 residues. After removal of 2 bases from V and 3 bases from J, the junction contained 9 bases not matched to a gene.

The chain carries TRBV19 and TRBJ1-1, with TRBD1 matching 12 bases. Trimming removed 0 bases from V and 6 bases from J; junction bases left unmatched: 5. Germline loops: CDR1 LNHDA, CDR2 SQIVND (reference sequence). The CDR3 consists of 16 residues. Here the CDR3 reads CASSIERDRGRAEAFF. DNA for the CDR3: TGTGCCAGTAGTATAGAACGGGACAGGGGGCGCGCTGAAGCTTTCTTT.

V is TRBV7-2 and J is TRBJ1-2; no clear D. CDR3 length equals 17 residues. Germline CDR1 is SGHTA and CDR2 is FQGNSA. V was clipped by 1 base and J by 8 bases, with 23 bases between them. CDR3 region: CASSLDVVRVGVVGYTF. CDR3 in DNA: TGTGCCAGCAGCTTAGATGTTGTGCGCGTAGGAGTTGTCGGCTACACCTTC.

The rearrangement joins TRBV2 to TRBJ1-1; 8 bases match TRBD1. The CDR3 sequence is 18 residues long. Germline V gives CDR1 SNHLY, CDR2 FYNNEI. The J segment lost 1 base and the V segment lost 3 bases, leaving 13 bases of the junction unmatched. The CDR3 DNA reads as TGTGCCAGCAGTGAGGGCGGGGCAGGGGGCTATTGGAACACTGAAGCTTTCTTT. As protein: CASSEGGAGGYWNTEAFF. Variable domain in full (rest from reference TRBV2 and TRBJ1-1): EPEVTQTPSHQVTQMGQEVILRCVPISNHLYFYWYRQILGQKVEFLVSFYNNEISEKSEIFDDQFSVERPDGSNFTLKIRSTKLEDSAMYFCASSEGGAGGYWNTEAFFGQGTRLTVV.

This clone occurred a few times. In DNA, the CDR3 is TGTGCCAGCAGTGAAGGACTAGCGGGGGGGAAACGACAAGAGACCCAGTACTTC. Encoded protein: CASSEGLAGGKRQETQYF. The V and J genes are TRBV2 and TRBJ2-5; 14 bases align to TRBD2. Per germline, CDR1 SNHLY and CDR2 FYNNEI. The ends lost 1 base at V and 2 bases at J; junction bases unmatched: 6. This CDR3 comprises 18 residues.

The chain is built from TRBV9 and TRBJ2-1; unclear D gene. V lost 5 bases to trimming and J lost 3 bases, with 12 bases between them. Germline V lookup: CDR1 SGDLS, CDR2 YYNGEE. The CDR3 spans 14 residues. CDR3: CASSKRGLYNEQFF. CDR3 coding DNA: TGTGCCAGCAGTAAGCGAGGCCTCTACAATGAGCAGTTCTTC.

The gene calls are TRBV5-1 and TRBJ1-1; TRBD1 matches at 8 bases. The germline V gene has CDR1 SGHRS and CDR2 YFSETQ. V was clipped by 6 bases and J by 7 bases; unmatched bases: 5. CDR3 size: 12 residues. CDR3 protein: CASTTGVGEAFF. CDR3 nucleotide sequence: TGCGCCAGCACGACAGGGGTGGGTGAAGCTTTCTTT.

The V and J genes are TRBV7-2 and TRBJ2-7; tentatively, D is TRBD2 (6 bases). The CDR3 spans 16 residues. From germline, CDR1 is SGHTA and CDR2 FQGNSA. V was cut by 4 bases and J by 4 bases, with 20 bases left in between. The CDR3 coding sequence is TGTGCCAGCAGCTCCCAAGGCGGGGTCGGTTGGTACGAGCAGTACTTC. Its translation is CASSSQGGVGWYEQYF. The variable domain in full, with the rest retrieved from reference TRBV7-2 and TRBJ2-7, is GAGVSQSPSNKVTEKGKDVELRCDPISGHTALYWYRQSLGQGLEFLIYFQGNSAPDKSGLPSDRFSAERTGGSVSTLTIQRTQQEDSAVYLCASSSQGGVGWYEQYFGPGTRLTVT.

This chain connects TRBV5-6 to TRBJ2-4; 10 bases fit TRBD2. The V segment lost 3 bases and the J segment 0 bases; nucleotides outside the gene matches: 12. The CDR3 runs to 19 residues. In germline, CDR1 is SGHDT, CDR2 YYEEEE. The CDR3, as DNA: TGTGCCAGCAGCTCGGGACTAGCGTCCAGACGGCTAGCCAAAAACATTCAGTACTTC. It translates to CASSSGLASRRLAKNIQYF.

V usage is TRBV7-9 and J usage is TRBJ1-1; no reliable D call. Looked up from germline, CDR1 is SEHNR and CDR2 is FQNEAQ (reference sequence). Trimming cost V 1 base and J 5 bases, with 14 bases left between them. The CDR3 has 15 residues. The CDR3 loop is CASSLESAGRTEAFF. Here the CDR3 DNA reads TGTGCCAGCAGCTTAGAATCGGCGGGGAGGACTGAAGCTTTCTTT.